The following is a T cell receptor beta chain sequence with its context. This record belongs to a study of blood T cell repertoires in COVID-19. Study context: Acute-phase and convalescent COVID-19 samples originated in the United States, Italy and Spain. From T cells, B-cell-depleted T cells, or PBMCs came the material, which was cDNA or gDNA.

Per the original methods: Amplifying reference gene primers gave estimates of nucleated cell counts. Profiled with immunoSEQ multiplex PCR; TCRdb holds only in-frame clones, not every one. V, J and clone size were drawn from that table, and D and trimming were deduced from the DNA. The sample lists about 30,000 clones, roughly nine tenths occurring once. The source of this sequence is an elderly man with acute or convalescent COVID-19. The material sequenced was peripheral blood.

CDR3 residues: CATSRDREAYYEQYF. In DNA, the CDR3 is TGTGCCACCAGCAGAGATCGGGAGGCCTACTACGAGCAGTACTTC. The V call is TRBV15, the J call TRBJ2-7, with 7 nucleotides matching TRBD2. CDR1 LNHNV and CDR2 YYDKDF come from the germline V gene (reference sequence). V shed 0 bases and J 3 bases; nucleotides not matched to a gene: 5. This CDR3 has 15 amino acids.